This TCR beta chain is from a study of T cells in Graves' hyperthyroidism and ophthalmopathy. Germline V gene lookup returns CDR1 SGHTA and CDR2 FQGNSA. The CDR3 spans 13 residues. With 5 bases removed from V and 6 bases from J, the gap between germline ends came to 14 bases. It was RNA transcripts that yielded the amplified TCR beta CDR3 regions. During a first-round RT-PCR of the TCR CDR3, the HTBI primer set was used. Each CDR3 protein is one row after TCRdb ran MiXCR on the multiplex PCR reads. The sample records about 690,000 distinct CDR3 sequences, around 16% being singletons. This clonotype has a handful of counts. Graves' hyperthyroidism is called stable when ophthalmopathy does not progress within 18 months. Diagnostic assessment was based on clinical symptoms, serum thyroxine and TRAb, thyroid ultrasound and orbital computed tomography. Using around 10 ml of fresh peripheral blood, PBMCs were prepared.

The chain couples TRBV7-2 to TRBJ2-7; possibly TRBD2 for D (6 bases). The clonotype was recovered from a man aged 50 to 60 with Graves' hyperthyroidism. Specimen: blood. CDR3 nucleotide sequence: TGTGCCAGCAGCCCCAACCGGGGGTTCGAGCAGTACTTC. Protein product: CASSPNRGFEQYF.